This TCR beta chain was captured in a study of blood T cell repertoires in COVID-19. At the level of the study: Samples of COVID-19 (acute and convalescent) were obtained from the United States, Italy and Spain. Sources were T cells, B-cell-depleted T cells, or PBMCs; the material itself was cDNA or gDNA.

The germline V and J ends were trimmed by 6 bases and 7 bases, with 10 bases remaining between them. The CDR3 is 11 amino acids. Sequenced by immunoSEQ multiplex PCR; TCRdb stores in-frame clones only, minus some. The table lists tens of thousands of clones, roughly 77% of them singletons. The rearrangement uses TRBV12-3 or TRBV12-4 and TRBJ2-7, with a weak D call TRBD2 (6 bases). This TCR was sampled from a man in his sixties with COVID-19, enrolled during active disease. Sequenced material: peripheral blood. The CDR3 nucleotides are TGTGCCAGCAGGGGAGGTCAGGAGCAGTACTTC. Translating it yields CASRGGQEQYF.